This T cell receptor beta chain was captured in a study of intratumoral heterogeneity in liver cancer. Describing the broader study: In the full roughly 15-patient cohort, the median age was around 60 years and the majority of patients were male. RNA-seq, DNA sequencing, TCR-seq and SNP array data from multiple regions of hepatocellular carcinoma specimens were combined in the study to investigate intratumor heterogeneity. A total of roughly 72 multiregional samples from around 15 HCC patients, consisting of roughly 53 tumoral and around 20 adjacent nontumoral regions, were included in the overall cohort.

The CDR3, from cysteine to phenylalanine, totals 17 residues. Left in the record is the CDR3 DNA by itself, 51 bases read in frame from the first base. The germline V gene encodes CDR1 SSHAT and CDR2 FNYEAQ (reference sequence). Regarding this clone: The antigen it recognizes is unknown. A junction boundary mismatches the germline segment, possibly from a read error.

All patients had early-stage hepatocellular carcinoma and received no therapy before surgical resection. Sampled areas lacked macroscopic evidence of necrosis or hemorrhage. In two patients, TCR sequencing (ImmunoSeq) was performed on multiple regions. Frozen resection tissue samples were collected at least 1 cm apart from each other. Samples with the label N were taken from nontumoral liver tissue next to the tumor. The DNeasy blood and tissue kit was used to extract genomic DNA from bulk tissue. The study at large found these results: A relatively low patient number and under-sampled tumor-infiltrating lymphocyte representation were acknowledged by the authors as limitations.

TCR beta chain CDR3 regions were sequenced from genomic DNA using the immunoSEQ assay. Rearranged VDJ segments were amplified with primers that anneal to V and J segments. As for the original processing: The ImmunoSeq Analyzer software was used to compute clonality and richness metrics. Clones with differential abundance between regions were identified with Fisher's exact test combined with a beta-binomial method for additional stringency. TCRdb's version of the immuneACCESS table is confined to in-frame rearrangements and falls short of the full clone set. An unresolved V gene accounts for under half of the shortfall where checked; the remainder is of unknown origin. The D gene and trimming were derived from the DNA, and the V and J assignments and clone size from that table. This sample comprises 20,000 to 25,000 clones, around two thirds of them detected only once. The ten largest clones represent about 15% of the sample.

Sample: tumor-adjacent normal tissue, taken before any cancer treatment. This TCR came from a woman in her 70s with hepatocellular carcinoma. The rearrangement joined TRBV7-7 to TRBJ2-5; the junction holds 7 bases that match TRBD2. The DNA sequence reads TGTGCTAGCAGCCCCGGCGGAGCGGGGAACTTGGGAGAGACCCAGTACTTC. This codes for CASSPGGAGNLGETQYF.